This T cell receptor (beta chain) was identified in a study of control samples from healthy donors and cancer patients. The length of the CDR3 is 16 residues. Germline CDR1 SEHNR, CDR2 FQNEAQ (reference sequence). V was cut by 3 bases and J by 1 base, with 15 bases left in between. TCRdb's copy holds only in-frame clones and misses some; the assay was immunoSEQ multiplex PCR. The table has about 130,000 clones, about 90% seen once; the top ten hold about 1.9%. The TCR comes from a woman aged 45-65 years in good health. The chain joins TRBV7-9 to TRBJ1-1, with TRBD1 as a possible D gene (5 bases). Sample: blood. The CDR3 DNA follows: TGTGCCAGCAGCTTTTTTGGGGGAGGTAGGAACACTGAAGCTTTCTTT. It translates to CASSFFGGGRNTEAFF.